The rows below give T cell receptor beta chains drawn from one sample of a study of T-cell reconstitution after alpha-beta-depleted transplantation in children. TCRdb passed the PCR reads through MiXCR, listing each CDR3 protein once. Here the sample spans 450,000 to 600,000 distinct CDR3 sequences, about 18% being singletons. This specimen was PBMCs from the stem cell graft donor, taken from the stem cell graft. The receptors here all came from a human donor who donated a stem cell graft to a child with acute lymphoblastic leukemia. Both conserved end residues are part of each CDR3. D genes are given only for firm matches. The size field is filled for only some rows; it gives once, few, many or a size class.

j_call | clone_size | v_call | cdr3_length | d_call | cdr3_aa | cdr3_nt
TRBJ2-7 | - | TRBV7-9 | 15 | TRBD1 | CASSLAGTEVYEQYF | TGTGCCAGCAGCTTAGCGGGGACAGAGGTTTACGAGCAGTACTTC
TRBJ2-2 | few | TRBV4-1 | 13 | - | CASSRYNTGELFF | TGCGCCAGCAGTCGCTATAACACCGGGGAGCTGTTTTTT
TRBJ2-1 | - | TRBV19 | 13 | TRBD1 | CASTRQGGDEQFF | TGTGCCAGTACCAGACAGGGTGGGGATGAGCAGTTCTTC
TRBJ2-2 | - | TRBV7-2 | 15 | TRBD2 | CASSLGSGSGGELFF | TGTGCCAGCAGCTTAGGAAGCGGGAGCGGCGGGGAGCTGTTTTTT
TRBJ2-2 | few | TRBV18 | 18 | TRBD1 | CASSPPRQGKSNTGELFF | TGTGCCAGCTCACCCCCCCGACAGGGTAAATCGAACACCGGGGAGCTGTTTTTT
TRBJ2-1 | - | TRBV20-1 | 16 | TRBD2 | CSADLTSALIYNEQFF | TGCAGTGCGGACCTGACTAGCGCCCTAATTTACAATGAGCAGTTCTTC
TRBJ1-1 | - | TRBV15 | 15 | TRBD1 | CATRVMGQLNTEAFF | TGTGCCACCAGGGTAATGGGACAGCTGAACACTGAAGCTTTCTTT
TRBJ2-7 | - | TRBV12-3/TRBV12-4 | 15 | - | CASSLLSQGIDEQYF | TGTGCCAGCAGTTTATTATCACAGGGCATCGACGAGCAGTACTTC
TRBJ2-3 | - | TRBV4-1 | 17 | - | CASSQEFRTTSTDTQYF | TGCGCCAGCAGCCAAGAATTCCGGACAACTAGCACAGATACGCAGTATTTT
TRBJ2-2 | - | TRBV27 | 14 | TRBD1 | CASSARTGPGELFF | TGTGCCAGCAGTGCCAGGACAGGCCCCGGGGAGCTGTTTTTT
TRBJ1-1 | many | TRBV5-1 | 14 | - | CASSLTGPNTEAFF | TGCGCCAGCAGCTTGACAGGGCCGAACACTGAAGCTTTCTTT
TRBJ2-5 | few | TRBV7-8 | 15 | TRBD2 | CASSRTRDNWGTQYF | TGTGCCAGCAGCCGGACTAGAGACAACTGGGGGACCCAGTACTTC
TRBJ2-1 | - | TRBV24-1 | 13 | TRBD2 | CATSDSLAKEQFF | TGTGCCACCAGTGATTCACTAGCGAAGGAGCAGTTCTTC
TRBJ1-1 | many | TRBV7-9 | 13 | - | CASSPGTSTEAFF | TGTGCCAGCAGCCCTGGGACCTCCACTGAAGCTTTCTTT
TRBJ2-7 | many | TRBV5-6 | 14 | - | CASSLGVGGYEQYF | TGTGCCAGCAGCTTGGGTGTCGGGGGCTACGAGCAGTACTTC
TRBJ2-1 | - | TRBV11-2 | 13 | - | CASSYTAYNEQFF | TGTGCCAGCAGTTACACCGCCTACAATGAGCAGTTCTTC
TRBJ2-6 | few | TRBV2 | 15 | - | CASSQQGPGANVLTF | TGTGCCAGCAGTCAACAGGGACCTGGGGCCAACGTCCTGACTTTC
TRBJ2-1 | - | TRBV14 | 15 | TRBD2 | CASSQLLAVCGEQFF | TGTGCCAGCAGCCAACTCCTAGCGGTGTGCGGTGAGCAGTTCTTC
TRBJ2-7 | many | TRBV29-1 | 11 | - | CSVDRETEQYF | TGCAGCGTTGACAGGGAGACCGAGCAGTACTTC
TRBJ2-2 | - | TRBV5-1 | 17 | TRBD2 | CASSSPRTSGGTGELFF | TGCGCCAGCAGCTCGCCAAGGACTAGCGGGGGCACCGGGGAGCTGTTTTTT
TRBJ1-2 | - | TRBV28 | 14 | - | CASSFRLRNYGYTF | TGTGCCAGCAGTTTTAGGTTGAGGAACTATGGCTACACCTTC
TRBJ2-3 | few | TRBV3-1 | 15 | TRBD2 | CASSKLAGGADTQYF | TGTGCCAGCAGCAAACTAGCGGGAGGGGCAGATACGCAGTATTTT
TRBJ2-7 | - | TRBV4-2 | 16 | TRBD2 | CASSQVPGLAGHEQYF | TGTGCCAGCAGCCAAGTACCGGGACTAGCGGGCCACGAGCAGTACTTC
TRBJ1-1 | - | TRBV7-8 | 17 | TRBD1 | CASSLFRDRERYTEAFF | TGTGCCAGCAGCTTATTCCGGGACAGGGAGAGGTACACTGAAGCTTTCTTT
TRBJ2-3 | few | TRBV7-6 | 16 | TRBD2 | CASSPGLAGAGDTQYF | TGTGCCAGCAGTCCCGGACTAGCGGGAGCAGGAGATACGCAGTATTTT
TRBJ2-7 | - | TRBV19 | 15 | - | CASSPLRGGPYEQYF | TGTGCCAGTAGTCCGTTGAGAGGAGGGCCCTACGAGCAGTACTTC
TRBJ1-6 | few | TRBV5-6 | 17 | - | CASSSPGTRGRGSPLHF | TGTGCCAGCAGTTCACCCGGGACACGAGGCCGAGGATCACCCCTCCACTTT
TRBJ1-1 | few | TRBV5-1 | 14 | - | CASRIGTTNTEAFF | TGCGCCAGCAGGATCGGGACAACGAACACTGAAGCTTTCTTT
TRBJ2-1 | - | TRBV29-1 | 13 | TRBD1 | CSVEGQGYNEQFF | TGCAGCGTTGAGGGACAGGGTTACAATGAGCAGTTCTTC